Listed below are T cell receptor beta chains from one sample, sequenced in a study of OX40 agonist ivuxolimab in advanced cancers. Clones were read by immunoSEQ multiplex PCR, and TCRdb kept only the in-frame ones, dropping some. The table lists tens of thousands of clones, 70% to 90% of them singletons. Sequencing used CD4+ or CD8+ T cells sorted from blood, obtained in a trial of the OX40 agonist ivuxolimab. These receptors all stem from an adult with an advanced solid tumor such as melanoma, head and neck, liver or kidney cancer. CDR3s include the opening cysteine and the closing phenylalanine or tryptophan. A D gene is named only where the DNA matches it firmly. Clone sizes are given selectively: once, few, many, or a class where the clone is expanded.

CDR3 protein,CDR3 DNA,clone size,J gene,D gene,V gene,CDR3 length
CASSPRPFEGTDTQYF,TGTGCCAGCAGCCCCCGCCCTTTCGAAGGCACAGATACGCAGTATTTT,few,TRBJ2-3,-,TRBV27,16
CACLGLAGGLGEQFF,TGTGCCTGCTTAGGACTAGCGGGAGGGTTGGGTGAGCAGTTCTTC,-,TRBJ2-1,TRBD2,TRBV30,15
CASSGDRSSNEKLFF,TGTGCCAGCAGTGGCGACAGGTCCTCTAATGAAAAACTGTTTTTT,-,TRBJ1-4,-,TRBV6-6,15
CASSFGADTQYF,TGTGCCAGTAGCTTTGGGGCAGATACGCAGTATTTT,few,TRBJ2-3,-,TRBV19,12
CASSLGGATGTQYF,TGTGCCAGCAGCTTAGGGGGAGCGACCGGGACCCAGTACTTC,-,TRBJ2-5,-,TRBV11-3,14
CASNPTGGYQETQYF,TGTGCCAGCAACCCGACAGGGGGCTACCAAGAGACCCAGTACTTC,-,TRBJ2-5,TRBD1,TRBV2,15
CASSFAGGGKETQYF,TGTGCCAGCAGTTTTGCAGGGGGCGGGAAGGAGACCCAGTACTTC,-,TRBJ2-5,TRBD1,TRBV27,15
CASSSGLAGSGETQYF,TGTGCCAGCAGCTCCGGACTAGCGGGAAGTGGGGAGACCCAGTACTTC,-,TRBJ2-5,TRBD2,TRBV6-6,16
CASSYAPTGWEWDTQYF,TGCGCCAGCAGCTATGCCCCGACAGGCTGGGAGTGGGATACGCAGTATTTT,few,TRBJ2-3,-,TRBV5-1,17
CASGRDGGNQPQHF,TGTGCTAGTGGCCGGGACGGCGGCAATCAGCCCCAGCATTTT,-,TRBJ1-5,-,TRBV12-5,14